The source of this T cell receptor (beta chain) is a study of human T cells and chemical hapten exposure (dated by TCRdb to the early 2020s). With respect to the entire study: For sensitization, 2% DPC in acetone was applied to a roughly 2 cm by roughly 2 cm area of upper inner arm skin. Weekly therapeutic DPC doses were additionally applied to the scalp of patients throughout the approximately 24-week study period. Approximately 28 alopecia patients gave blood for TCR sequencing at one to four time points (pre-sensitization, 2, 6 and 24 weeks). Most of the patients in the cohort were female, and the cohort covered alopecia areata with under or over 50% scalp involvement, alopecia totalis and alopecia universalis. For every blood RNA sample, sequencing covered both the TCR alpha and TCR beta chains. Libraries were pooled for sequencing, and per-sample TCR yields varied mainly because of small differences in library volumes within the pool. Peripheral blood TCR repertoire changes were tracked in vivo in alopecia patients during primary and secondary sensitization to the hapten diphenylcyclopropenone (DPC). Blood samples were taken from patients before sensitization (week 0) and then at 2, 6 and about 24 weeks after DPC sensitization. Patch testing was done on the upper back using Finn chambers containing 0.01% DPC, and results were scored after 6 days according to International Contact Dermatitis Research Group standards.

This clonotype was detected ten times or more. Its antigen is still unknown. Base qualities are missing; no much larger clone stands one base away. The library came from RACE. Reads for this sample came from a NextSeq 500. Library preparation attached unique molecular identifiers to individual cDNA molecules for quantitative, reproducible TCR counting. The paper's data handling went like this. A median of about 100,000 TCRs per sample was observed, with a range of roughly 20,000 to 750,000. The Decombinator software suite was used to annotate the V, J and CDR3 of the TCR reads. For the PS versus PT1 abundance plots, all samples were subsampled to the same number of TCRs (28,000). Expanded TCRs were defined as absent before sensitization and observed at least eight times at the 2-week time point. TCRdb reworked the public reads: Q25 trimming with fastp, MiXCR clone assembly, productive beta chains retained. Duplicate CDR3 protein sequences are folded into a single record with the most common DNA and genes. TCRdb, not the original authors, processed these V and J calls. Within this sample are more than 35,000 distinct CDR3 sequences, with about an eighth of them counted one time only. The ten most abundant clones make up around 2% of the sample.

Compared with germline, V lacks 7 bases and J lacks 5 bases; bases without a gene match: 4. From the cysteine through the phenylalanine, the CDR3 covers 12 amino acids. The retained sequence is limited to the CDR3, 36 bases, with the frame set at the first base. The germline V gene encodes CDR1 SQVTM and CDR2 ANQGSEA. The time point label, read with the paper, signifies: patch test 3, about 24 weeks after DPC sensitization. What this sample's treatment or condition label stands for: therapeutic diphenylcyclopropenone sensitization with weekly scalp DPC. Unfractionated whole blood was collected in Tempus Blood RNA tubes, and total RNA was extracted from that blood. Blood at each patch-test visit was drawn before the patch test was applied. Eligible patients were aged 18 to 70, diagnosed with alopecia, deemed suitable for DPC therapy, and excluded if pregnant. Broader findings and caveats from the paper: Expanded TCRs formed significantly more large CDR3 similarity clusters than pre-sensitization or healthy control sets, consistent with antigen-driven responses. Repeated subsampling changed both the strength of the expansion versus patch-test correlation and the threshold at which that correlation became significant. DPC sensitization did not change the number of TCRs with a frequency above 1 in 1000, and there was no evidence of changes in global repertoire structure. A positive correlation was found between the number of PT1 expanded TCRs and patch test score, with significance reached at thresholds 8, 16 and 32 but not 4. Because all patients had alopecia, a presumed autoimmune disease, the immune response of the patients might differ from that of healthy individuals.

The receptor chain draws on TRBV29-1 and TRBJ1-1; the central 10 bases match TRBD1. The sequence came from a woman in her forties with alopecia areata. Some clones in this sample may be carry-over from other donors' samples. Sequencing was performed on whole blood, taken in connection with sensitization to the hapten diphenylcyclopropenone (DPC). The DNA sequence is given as TGCAGCGCTGACAGGGGGCTTACTGAAGCTTTCTTT. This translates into CSADRGLTEAFF.